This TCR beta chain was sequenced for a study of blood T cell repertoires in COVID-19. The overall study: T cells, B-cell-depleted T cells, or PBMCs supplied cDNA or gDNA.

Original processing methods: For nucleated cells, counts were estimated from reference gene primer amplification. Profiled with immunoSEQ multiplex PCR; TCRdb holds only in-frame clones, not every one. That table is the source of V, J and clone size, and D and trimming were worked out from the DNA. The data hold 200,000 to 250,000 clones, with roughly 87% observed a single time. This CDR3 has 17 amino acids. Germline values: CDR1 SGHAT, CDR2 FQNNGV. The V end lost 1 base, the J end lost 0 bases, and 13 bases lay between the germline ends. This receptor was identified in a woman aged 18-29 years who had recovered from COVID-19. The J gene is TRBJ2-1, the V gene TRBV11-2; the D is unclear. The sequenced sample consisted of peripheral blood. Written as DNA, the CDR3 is TGTGCCAGCAGCTTAGTATTAGCCGTGAGCTCCTACAATGAGCAGTTCTTC. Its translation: CASSLVLAVSSYNEQFF. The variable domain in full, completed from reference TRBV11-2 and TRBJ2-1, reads EAGVAQSPRYKIIEKRQSVAFWCNPISGHATLYWYQQILGQGPKLLIQFQNNGVVDDSQLPKDRFSAERLKGVDSTLKIQPAKLEDSAVYLCASSLVLAVSSYNEQFFGPGTRLTVL.